These 8 T cell receptor beta chains share one sample of origin, sequenced in a study of beta chain features in type 1 diabetes. Since all of the isolated RNA was reverse transcribed, expressed TCRB transcripts were what got sequenced. TCRdb keeps only in-frame clones here, not all; method: immunoSEQ multiplex PCR. The data contain hundreds of thousands of clones, roughly an eighth of them singletons. Study-wide results and limits: Within each of all four CD4+ subsets, Type 1 diabetes patients had TCRB CDR3s that were moderately but significantly shorter.

These receptors' targets are unknown. The sample consisted of naive CD4+ T cells from blood. The receptor source for this set is a man younger than 35 with type 1 diabetes.

This rearrangement joins TRBV4-1 to TRBJ2-4; D unclear. Germline CDR1 and CDR2: MGHRA and YSYEKL. Trimming shortened V by 3 bases and J by 1 base, and 10 bases separated the two germline ends. The CDR3 is 15 amino acids. CDR3: CASSHLDGAKNIQYF. CDR3 bases: TGCGCCAGCAGCCACCTAGACGGGGCCAAAAACATTCAGTACTTC.

The chain combines TRBV7-9 with TRBJ2-2; the D is unclear. Trimming removed 7 bases at V and 1 base at J, with 4 bases between. The CDR3 sequence is 12 residues long. Germline V CDR1 and CDR2: SEHNR, FQNEAQ (reference sequence). CDR3 sequence reads: CASIKNTGELFF. The CDR3, as DNA: TGTGCCAGCATCAAGAACACCGGGGAGCTGTTTTTT.

This chain uses TRBV18 with TRBJ2-5; D might be TRBD2 (5 bases). Looked up from germline, CDR1 is KGHSH and CDR2 is LQKENI. The CDR3 length is 12 residues. Trimming shortened V by 6 bases and J by 5 bases, and 10 bases separated the two germline ends. The CDR3 coding sequence is TGTGCCAGCTCGGAGGAACCGGAGACCCAGTACTTC. Translated, it gives CASSEEPETQYF.

This chain links TRBV10-3 with TRBJ1-3; D gene ambiguous. There are 15 residues in the CDR3. With 3 bases removed from V and 3 bases from J, the gap between germline ends came to 12 bases. The germline gives CDR1 ENHRY, CDR2 SYGVKD. DNA of the CDR3: TGTGCCATCAGTGACCTTGGGCGTGATGGAAACACCATATATTTT. It is translated as CAISDLGRDGNTIYF.

This chain connects TRBV18 to TRBJ2-3; TRBD2 matches 8 bases. V lost 3 bases, J lost 2 bases, and 7 bases stayed unmatched. The CDR3 covers 16 residues. Looked up from germline, CDR1 is KGHSH and CDR2 is LQKENI. This CDR3 is CASSPTPAGDTDTQYF. CDR3 DNA: TGTGCCAGCTCACCGACGCCAGCGGGGGACACAGATACGCAGTATTTT.

This clone turned up a few times. The V gene is TRBV29-1, the J gene TRBJ1-2, with D perhaps matching TRBD1 (5 bases). This CDR3 has 14 amino acids. V dropped 5 bases and J dropped 8 bases, with 21 bases sitting between them. CDR1 and CDR2 (germline): SQVTM, ANQGSEA. CDR3 region: CSVTLFGTPAGYTF. DNA of the CDR3: TGCAGCGTTACCTTATTCGGGACTCCCGCCGGCTACACCTTC.

The CDR3 reads CASRAGTSASYEQYF. The CDR3 bases are TGTGCCAGCAGGGCCGGGACTAGCGCATCCTACGAGCAGTACTTC. The V call is TRBV6-6, the J call TRBJ2-7, with 10 bases identical to TRBD2. This CDR3 comprises 15 residues. Germline V lookup: CDR1 MNHNY, CDR2 SVGAGI (reference sequence). Trimming removed 6 bases from V and 1 base from J; junction bases left unmatched: 6.

This clone was counted a few times. J is TRBJ1-1 and V is TRBV10-3, with no clear D. Trimming removed 5 bases from V and 1 base from J, with 11 bases in between. The CDR3 has 14 residues. Germline lookup yields CDR1 ENHRY and CDR2 SYGVKD. The CDR3 reads CAISSREENTEAFF. Here the CDR3 DNA reads TGTGCCATCAGTTCCCGCGAAGAGAACACTGAAGCTTTCTTT.